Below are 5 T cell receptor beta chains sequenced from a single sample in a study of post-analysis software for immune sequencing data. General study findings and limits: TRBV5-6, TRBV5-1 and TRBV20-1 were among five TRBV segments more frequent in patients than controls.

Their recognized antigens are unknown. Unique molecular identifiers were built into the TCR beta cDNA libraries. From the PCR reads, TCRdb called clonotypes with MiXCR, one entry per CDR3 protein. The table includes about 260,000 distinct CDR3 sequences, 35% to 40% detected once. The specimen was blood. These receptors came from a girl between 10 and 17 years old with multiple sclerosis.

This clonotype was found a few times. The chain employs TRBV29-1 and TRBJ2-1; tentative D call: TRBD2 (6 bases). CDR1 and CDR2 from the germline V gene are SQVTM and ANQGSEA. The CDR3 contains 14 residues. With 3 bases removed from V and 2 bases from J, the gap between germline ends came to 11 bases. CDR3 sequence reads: CSVDRRGTYNEQFF. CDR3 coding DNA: TGCAGCGTTGACCGGCGGGGAACCTACAATGAGCAGTTCTTC.

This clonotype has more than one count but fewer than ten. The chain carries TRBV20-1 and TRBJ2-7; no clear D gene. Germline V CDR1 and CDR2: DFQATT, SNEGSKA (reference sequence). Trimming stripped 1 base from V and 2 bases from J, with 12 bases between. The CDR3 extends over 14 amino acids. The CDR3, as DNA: TGCAGTGCTAGAGGGGTGACGGAAACCTACGAGCAGTACTTC. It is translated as CSARGVTETYEQYF.

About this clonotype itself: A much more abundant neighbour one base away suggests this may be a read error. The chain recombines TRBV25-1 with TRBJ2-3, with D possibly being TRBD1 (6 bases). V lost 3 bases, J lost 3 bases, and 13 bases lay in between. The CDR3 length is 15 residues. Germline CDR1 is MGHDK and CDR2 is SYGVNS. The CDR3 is CASSDAGESTDTQYF. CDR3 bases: TGTGCCAGCAGTGACGCAGGGGAGAGTACAGATACGCAGTATTTT.

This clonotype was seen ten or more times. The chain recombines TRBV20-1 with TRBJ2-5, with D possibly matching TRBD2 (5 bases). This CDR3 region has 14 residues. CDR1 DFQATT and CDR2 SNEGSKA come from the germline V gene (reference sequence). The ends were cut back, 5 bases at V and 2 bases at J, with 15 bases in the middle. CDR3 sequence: CSAEDLMRQETQYF. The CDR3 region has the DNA TGCAGTGCTGAGGACTTGATGAGGCAAGAGACCCAGTACTTC.

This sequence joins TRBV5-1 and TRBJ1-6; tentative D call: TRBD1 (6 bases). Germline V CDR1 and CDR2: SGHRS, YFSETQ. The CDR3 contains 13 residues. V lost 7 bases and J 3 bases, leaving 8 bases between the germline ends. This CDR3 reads CASADSYNSPLHF. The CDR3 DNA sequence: TGCGCCAGCGCGGACAGCTATAATTCACCCCTCCACTTT.